Each of the 2 T cell receptor beta chains below was sequenced from the same sample in a study of OX40 agonist ivuxolimab in advanced cancers. Here immunoSEQ multiplex PCR was the method, and the copy in TCRdb shows in-frame clones only, minus some. The sample contains tens of thousands of clones, 75% to 90% of which appear only once. The material was CD4+ or CD8+ T cells sorted from blood, obtained in a trial of the OX40 agonist ivuxolimab. The receptors here all came from an adult with an advanced solid tumor such as melanoma, head and neck, liver or kidney cancer.

This chain links TRBV11-2 with TRBJ1-2; D is possibly TRBD1 (6 bases). The CDR3 contains 15 residues. The germline V gene has CDR1 SGHAT and CDR2 FQNNGV. V lost 0 bases and J 1 base, leaving 9 bases between the germline ends. The CDR3 spells CASSLDRTVNYGYTF. The CDR3, as DNA: TGTGCCAGCAGCTTAGATCGGACAGTTAACTATGGCTACACCTTC.

The chain employs TRBV28 and TRBJ2-5; TRBD1 agrees at 8 bases. The CDR3 loop spans 15 amino acids. Germline lookup yields CDR1 MDHEN and CDR2 SYDVKM. The J segment lost 4 bases and the V segment lost 2 bases, leaving 6 bases of the junction unmatched. The CDR3 region has the DNA TGTGCCAGCAGTTTAAGTTCCAGGGGGCTAGAGACCCAGTACTTC. Translating gives CASSLSSRGLETQYF.